This T cell receptor (beta chain) was captured by sequencing in a study of OX40 agonist ivuxolimab in advanced cancers. Study details: Each dose-escalation patient presented with hepatocellular carcinoma, melanoma, renal cell or head and neck cancer. Participants, around 80% male, averaged about 56 years of age, ranging from 23 to 79. Study-wide results and caveats: Relative to CD4+ cells, CD8+ T cells on average had more expanded clones.

A remark on this clone: The antigen is unknown.

The CDR3 sequence is 17 residues long. Per germline, CDR1 KGHSH and CDR2 LQKENI. The V and J ends lost 3 bases and 1 base, in that order; junction bases with no gene match: 11. The data were produced by immunoSEQ multiplex PCR, yet TCRdb's version contains in-frame clones alone and is incomplete. This sample has 65,000 to 95,000 clones, with 92% found just once. The source material was CD4+ or CD8+ T cells sorted from blood, sampled in a trial of the OX40 agonist ivuxolimab. This receptor was identified in an adult with an advanced solid tumor such as melanoma, head and neck, liver or kidney cancer. This chain connects TRBV18 to TRBJ1-2; 7 nucleotides match TRBD1. The CDR3 bases are TGTGCCAGCTCACCGCTTCCCTCGACAGGGTTTAACTATGGCTACACCTTC. This translates into CASSPLPSTGFNYGYTF.